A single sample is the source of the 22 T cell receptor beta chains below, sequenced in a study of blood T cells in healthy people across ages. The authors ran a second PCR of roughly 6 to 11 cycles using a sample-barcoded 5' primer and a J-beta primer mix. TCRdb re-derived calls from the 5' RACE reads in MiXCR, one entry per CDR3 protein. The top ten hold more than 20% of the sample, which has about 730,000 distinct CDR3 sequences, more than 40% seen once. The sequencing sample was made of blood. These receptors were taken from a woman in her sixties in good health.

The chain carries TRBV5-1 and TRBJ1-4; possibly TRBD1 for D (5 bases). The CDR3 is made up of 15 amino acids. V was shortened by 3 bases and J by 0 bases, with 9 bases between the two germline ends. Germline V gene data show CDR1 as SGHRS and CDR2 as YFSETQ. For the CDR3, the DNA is TGCGCCAGCAGCTGGGACCTAGCAACTAATGAAAAACTGTTTTTT. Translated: CASSWDLATNEKLFF.

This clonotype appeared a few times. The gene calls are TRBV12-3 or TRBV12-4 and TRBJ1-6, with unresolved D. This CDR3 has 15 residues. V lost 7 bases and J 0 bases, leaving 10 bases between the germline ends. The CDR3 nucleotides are TGTGCCAGCACCCCGTCTAGCTCCTATAATTCACCCCTCCACTTT. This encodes CASTPSSSYNSPLHF.

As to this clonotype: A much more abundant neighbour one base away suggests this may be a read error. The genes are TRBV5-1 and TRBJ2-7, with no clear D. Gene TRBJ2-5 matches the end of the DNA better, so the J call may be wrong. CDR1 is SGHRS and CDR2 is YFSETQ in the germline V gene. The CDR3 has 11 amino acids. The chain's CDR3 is CANSEAETQYF. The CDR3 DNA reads TGCGCCAACAGCGAAGCGGAGACCCAGTACTTC.

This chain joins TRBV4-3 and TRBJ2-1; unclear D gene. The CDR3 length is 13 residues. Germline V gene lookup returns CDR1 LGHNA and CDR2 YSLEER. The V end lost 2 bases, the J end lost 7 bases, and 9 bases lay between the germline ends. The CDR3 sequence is CASSQIGTNEQFF. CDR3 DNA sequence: TGCGCCAGCAGCCAAATCGGTACGAATGAGCAGTTCTTC.

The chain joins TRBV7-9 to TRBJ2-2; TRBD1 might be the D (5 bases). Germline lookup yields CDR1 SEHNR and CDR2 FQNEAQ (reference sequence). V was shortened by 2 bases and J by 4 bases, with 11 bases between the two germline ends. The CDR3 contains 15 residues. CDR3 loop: CASSLRDRSTGELFF. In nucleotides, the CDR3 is TGTGCCAGCAGCTTACGCGACAGAAGCACCGGGGAGCTGTTTTTT.

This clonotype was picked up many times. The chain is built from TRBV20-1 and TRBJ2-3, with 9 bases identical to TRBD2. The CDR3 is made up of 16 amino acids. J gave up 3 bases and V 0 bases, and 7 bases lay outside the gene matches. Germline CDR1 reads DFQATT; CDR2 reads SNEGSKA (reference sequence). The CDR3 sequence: CSAREVAGERTDTQYF. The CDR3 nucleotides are TGCAGTGCTAGAGAAGTAGCGGGAGAGAGGACAGATACGCAGTATTTT.

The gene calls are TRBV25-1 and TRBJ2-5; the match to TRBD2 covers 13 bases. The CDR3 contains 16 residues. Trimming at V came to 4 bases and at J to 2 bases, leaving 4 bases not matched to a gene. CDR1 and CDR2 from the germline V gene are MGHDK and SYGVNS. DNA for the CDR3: TGTGCCAGCAGTGTGGTACTAGCGGGGGGGCAAGAGACCCAGTACTTC. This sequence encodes CASSVVLAGGQETQYF. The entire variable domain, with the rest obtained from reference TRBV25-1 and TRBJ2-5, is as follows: EADIYQTPRYLVIGTGKKITLECSQTMGHDKMYWYQQDPGMELHLIHYSYGVNSTEKGDLSSESTVSRIRTEHFPLTLESARPSHTSQYLCASSVVLAGGQETQYFGPGTRLLVL.

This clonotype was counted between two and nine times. The CDR3 loop is CSAKPGGTDTQYF. CDR3 nucleotide sequence: TGCAGTGCTAAGCCCGGGGGCACAGATACGCAGTATTTT. This chain links TRBV20-1 with TRBJ2-3; D may be TRBD2 (5 bases). This CDR3 comprises 13 residues. The germline V gene has CDR1 DFQATT and CDR2 SNEGSKA (reference sequence). Trimming took 4 bases from V and 1 from J, leaving 9 bases between them.

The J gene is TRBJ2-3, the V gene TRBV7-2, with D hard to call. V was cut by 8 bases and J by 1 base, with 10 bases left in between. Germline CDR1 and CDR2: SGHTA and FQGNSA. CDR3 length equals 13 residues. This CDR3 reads CASLLYGTDTQYF. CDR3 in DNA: TGTGCCAGCTTACTCTACGGCACAGATACGCAGTATTTT.

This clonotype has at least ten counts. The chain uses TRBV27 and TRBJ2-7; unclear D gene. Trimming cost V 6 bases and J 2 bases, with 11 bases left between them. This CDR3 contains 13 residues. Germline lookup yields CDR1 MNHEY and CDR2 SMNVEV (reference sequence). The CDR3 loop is CASSPVGTYEQYF. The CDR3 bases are TGTGCCAGCAGCCCAGTCGGAACCTACGAGCAGTACTTC.

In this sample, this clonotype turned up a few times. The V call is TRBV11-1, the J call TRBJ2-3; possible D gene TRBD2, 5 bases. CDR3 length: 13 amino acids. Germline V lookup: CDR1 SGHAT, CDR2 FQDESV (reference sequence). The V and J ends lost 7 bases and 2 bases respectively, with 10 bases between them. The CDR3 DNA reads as TGTGCCAGCACTCCGGGGTACACAGATACGCAGTATTTT. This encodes CASTPGYTDTQYF.

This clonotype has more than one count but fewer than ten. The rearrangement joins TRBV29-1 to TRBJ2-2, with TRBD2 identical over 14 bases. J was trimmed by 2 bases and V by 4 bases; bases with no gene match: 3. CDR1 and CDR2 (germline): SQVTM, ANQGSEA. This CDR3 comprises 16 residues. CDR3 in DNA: TGCAGCGTTGTGGGGACTAGCGGGAGAAACACCGGGGAGCTGTTTTTT. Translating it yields CSVVGTSGRNTGELFF.

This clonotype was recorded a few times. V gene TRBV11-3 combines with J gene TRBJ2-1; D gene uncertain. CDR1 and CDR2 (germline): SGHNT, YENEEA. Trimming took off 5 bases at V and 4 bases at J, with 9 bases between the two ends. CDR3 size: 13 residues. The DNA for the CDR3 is TGTGCCAGCAGCCTCCCACCGTACAATGAGCAGTTCTTC. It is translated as CASSLPPYNEQFF.

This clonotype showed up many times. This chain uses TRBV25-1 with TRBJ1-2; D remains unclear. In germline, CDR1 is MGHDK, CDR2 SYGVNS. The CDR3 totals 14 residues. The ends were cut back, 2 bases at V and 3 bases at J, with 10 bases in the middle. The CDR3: CASSEPGKHYGYTF. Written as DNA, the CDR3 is TGTGCCAGCAGTGAACCGGGGAAACACTATGGCTACACCTTC.

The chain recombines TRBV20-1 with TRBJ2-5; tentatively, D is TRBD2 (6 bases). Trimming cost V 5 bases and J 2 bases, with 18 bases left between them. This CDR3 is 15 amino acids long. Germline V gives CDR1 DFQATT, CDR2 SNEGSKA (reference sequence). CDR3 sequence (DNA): TGCAGTGCTCGAAGCCAGCGGGTGCAACAAGAGACCCAGTACTTC. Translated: CSARSQRVQQETQYF.

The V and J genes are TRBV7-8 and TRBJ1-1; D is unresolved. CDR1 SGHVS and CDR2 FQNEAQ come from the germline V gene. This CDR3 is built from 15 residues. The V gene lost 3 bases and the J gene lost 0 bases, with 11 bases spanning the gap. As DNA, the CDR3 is TGTGCCAGCAGCTTGGCGGCTAACATGAACACTGAAGCTTTCTTT. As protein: CASSLAANMNTEAFF.

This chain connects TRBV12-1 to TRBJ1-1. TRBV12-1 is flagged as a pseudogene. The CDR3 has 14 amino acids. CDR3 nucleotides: TGTGCCAGCAGCTTTTTACACTCGAACACTGAAGCTTTCTTT. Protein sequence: CASSFLHSNTEAFF.

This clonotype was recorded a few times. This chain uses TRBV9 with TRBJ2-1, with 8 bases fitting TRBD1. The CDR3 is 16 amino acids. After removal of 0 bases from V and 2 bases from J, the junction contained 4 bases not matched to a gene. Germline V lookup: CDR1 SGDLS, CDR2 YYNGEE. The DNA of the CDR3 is TGTGCCAGCAGCGTAGGACAGGGGAACACCTACAATGAGCAGTTCTTC. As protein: CASSVGQGNTYNEQFF.

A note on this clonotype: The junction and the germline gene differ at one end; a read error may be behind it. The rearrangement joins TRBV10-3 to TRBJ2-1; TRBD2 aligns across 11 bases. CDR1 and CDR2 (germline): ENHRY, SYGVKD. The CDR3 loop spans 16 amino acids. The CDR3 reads CAISTGTSGSHNEQFF. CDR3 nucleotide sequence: TGTGCCATCAGTACAGGGACTAGCGGCTCCCACAATGAGCAGTTCTTC.

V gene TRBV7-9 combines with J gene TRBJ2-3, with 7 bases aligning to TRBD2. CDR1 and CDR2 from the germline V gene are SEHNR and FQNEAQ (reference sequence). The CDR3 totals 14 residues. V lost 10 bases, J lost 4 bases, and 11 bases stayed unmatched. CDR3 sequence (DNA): TGTGCCACTAGGGGCGGGAGTTCGGCAGATACGCAGTATTTT. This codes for CATRGGSSADTQYF.

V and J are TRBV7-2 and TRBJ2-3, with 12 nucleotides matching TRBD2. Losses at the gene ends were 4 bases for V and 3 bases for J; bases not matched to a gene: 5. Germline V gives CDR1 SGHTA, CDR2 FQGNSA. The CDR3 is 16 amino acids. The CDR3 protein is CASSSLAGGRTDTQYF. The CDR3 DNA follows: TGTGCCAGCAGCTCACTAGCGGGGGGTCGTACAGATACGCAGTATTTT.

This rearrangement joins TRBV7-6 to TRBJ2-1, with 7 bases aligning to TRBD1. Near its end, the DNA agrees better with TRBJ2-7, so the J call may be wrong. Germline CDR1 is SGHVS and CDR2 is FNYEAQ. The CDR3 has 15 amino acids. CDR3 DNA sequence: TGTGCCAGCAGCTTAGGACAGGGCTTTTACAATGAGCAGTACTTC. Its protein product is CASSLGQGFYNEQYF.